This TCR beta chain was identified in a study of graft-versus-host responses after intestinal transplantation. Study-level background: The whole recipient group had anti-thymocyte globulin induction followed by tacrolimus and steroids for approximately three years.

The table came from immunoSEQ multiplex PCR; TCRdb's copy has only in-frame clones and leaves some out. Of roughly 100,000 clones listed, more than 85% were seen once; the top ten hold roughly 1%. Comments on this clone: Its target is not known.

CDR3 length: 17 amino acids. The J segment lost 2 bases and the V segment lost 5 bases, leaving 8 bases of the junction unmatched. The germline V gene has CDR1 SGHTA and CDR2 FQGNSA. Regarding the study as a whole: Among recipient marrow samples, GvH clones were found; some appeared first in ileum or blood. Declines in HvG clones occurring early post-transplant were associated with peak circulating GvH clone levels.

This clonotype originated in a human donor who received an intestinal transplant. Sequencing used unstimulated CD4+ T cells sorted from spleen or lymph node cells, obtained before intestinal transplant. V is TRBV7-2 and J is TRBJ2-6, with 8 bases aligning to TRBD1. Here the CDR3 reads CASSPRTGLTGANVLTF. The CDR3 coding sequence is TGTGCCAGCAGCCCACGGACAGGGTTGACTGGGGCCAACGTCCTGACTTTC.